The 14 T cell receptor beta chains below were found in one sample sequenced in a study of monozygotic twins with inflammatory bowel disease (dated 2019 in TCRdb). Library preparation employed 5' RACE. Sequenced using an Illumina HiSeq 2500. TCRdb reprocessed the reads, so every CDR3 protein sequence counts as one entry and DNA is not shown. This sample's listing comprises 310,000 or so distinct CDR3 sequences. The top ten clones comprise 2% to 2.5% of the sample. Input material: blood. The receptors shown here come from a human donor with ulcerative colitis or Crohn's disease, or a healthy co-twin of an affected twin (not recorded which).

This sequence joins TRBV19 and TRBJ1-2. The CDR3 contains 14 residues. Germline V lookup: CDR1 LNHDA, CDR2 SQIVND (reference sequence). Here the CDR3 reads CASSITRGQNGYTF. The whole variable domain, remainder taken from reference TRBV19 and TRBJ1-2, is DGGITQSPKYLFRKEGQNVTLSCEQNLNHDAMYWYRQDPGQGLRLIYYSQIVNDFQKGDIAEGYSVSREKKESFPLTVTSAQKNPTAFYLCASSITRGQNGYTFGSGTRLTVV.

V usage is TRBV27 and J usage is TRBJ2-1; with no DNA, the TCRdb D assignment of TRBD2 cannot be verified. Germline V gene sequence: CDR1 MNHEY, CDR2 SMNVEV (reference sequence). The CDR3 is 14 residues long. The CDR3 is CASSVLAGYNEQFF.

The rearrangement uses TRBV12-5 and TRBJ1-1. From germline, CDR1 is LGHNT and CDR2 FRNRAP. The CDR3 totals 15 residues. The CDR3 region is CASGLVLRENTEAFF.

The V gene is TRBV18, the J gene TRBJ2-2; TCRdb reports TRBD2, a call that lacks DNA to check it against. The CDR3 is 16 residues long. Germline V lookup: CDR1 KGHSH, CDR2 LQKENI. The CDR3 sequence is CASSLGGSPWTGELFF.

This chain links TRBV12-3 or TRBV12-4 with TRBJ2-1; TCRdb's D call of TRBD2 is untestable without DNA. The CDR3 covers 17 residues. This CDR3 is CASTPSLAGGPKNEQFF.

V and J are TRBV29-1 and TRBJ1-2; the TCRdb D gene call, TRBD1, has no DNA to confirm it. Per germline, CDR1 SQVTM and CDR2 ANQGSEA. This CDR3 spans 16 amino acids. The CDR3 loop reads CSVEARVGANPYGYTF.

This chain connects TRBV12-3 or TRBV12-4 to TRBJ2-7; TCRdb designates TRBD2, a call that cannot be tested without DNA. There are 14 residues in the CDR3. The CDR3 loop is CASSYDYPSYEQYF.

V gene TRBV19 combines with J gene TRBJ2-2; there is no DNA to check the TCRdb D call of TRBD1. CDR3 length equals 16 residues. Per germline, CDR1 LNHDA and CDR2 SQIVND (reference sequence). The CDR3 loop is CASSIVPGQGFGELFF.

This chain uses TRBV28 with TRBJ1-5. The CDR3 has 13 amino acids. Germline V gives CDR1 MDHEN, CDR2 SYDVKM. The CDR3 loop reads CASKEGTNQPQHF.

This CDR3 is CSARAWTETEAFF. The V and J genes are TRBV20-1 and TRBJ1-1; the TCRdb D gene call, TRBD1, has no DNA to confirm it. CDR3 length: 13 amino acids. Germline values: CDR1 DFQATT, CDR2 SNEGSKA (reference sequence).

The CDR3 here is CAIELAGNEQFF. The chain recombines TRBV15 with TRBJ2-1; TCRdb's D call, TRBD2, is unchecked because there is no DNA. CDR3 length: 12 amino acids. CDR1 is LNHNV, CDR2 YYDKDF, per germline (reference sequence).

The chain couples TRBV28 to TRBJ2-7. CDR1 and CDR2 from the germline V gene are MDHEN and SYDVKM. This CDR3 region has 14 residues. CDR3 in amino acids: CASSFRGGTYEQYF. Supplemented by reference TRBV28 and TRBJ2-7, the full variable domain reads DVKVTQSSRYLVKRTGEKVFLECVQDMDHENMFWYRQDPGLGLRLIYFSYDVKMKEKGDIPEGYSVSREKKERFSLILESASTNQTSMYLCASSFRGGTYEQYFGPGTRLTVT.

The V and J genes are TRBV12-3 or TRBV12-4 and TRBJ1-1; the D call from TCRdb, TRBD1, cannot be confirmed without DNA. The CDR3 consists of 13 residues. CDR3 amino acids: CASTWDSNTEAFF.

The chain carries TRBV20-1 and TRBJ2-5; with no DNA, the TCRdb D assignment of TRBD1 cannot be verified. This CDR3 has 16 residues. The germline gives CDR1 DFQATT, CDR2 SNEGSKA (reference sequence). The CDR3 here is CSARLPPRTTQETQYF.